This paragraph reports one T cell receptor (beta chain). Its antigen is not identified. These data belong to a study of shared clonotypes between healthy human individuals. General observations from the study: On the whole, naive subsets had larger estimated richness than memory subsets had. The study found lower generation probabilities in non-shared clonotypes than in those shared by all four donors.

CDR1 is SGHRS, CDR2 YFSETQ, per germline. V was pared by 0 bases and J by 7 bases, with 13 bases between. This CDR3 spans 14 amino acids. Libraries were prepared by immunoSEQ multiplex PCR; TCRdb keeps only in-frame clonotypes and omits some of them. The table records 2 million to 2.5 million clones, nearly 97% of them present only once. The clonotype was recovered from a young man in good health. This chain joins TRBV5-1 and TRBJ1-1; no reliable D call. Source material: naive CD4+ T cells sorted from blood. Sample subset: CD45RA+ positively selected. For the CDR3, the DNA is TGCGCCAGCAGCTTGGAATTTTCAGGACTTGAAGCTTTCTTT. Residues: CASSLEFSGLEAFF.